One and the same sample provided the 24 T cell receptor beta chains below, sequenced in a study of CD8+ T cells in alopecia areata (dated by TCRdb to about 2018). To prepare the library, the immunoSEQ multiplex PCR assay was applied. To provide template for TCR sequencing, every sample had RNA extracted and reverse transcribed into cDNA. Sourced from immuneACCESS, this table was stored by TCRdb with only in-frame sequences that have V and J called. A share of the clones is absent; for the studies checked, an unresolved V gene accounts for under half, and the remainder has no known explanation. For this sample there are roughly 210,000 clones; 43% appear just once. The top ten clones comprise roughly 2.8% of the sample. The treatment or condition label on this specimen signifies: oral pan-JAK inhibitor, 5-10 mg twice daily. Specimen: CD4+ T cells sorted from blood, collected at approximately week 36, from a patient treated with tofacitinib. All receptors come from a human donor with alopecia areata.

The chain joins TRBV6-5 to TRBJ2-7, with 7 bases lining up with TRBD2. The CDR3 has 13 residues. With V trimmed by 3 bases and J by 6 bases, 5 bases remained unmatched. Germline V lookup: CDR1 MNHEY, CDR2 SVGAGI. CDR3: CASSYRRESEQYF. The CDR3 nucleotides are TGTGCCAGCAGTTATCGGCGGGAGTCCGAGCAGTACTTC.

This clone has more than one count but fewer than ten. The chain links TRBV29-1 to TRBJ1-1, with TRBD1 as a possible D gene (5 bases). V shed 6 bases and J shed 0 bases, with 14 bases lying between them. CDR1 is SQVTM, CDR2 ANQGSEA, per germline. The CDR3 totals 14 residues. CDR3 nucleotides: TGCAGCGTCGCCAGACAGAATTTGAACACTGAAGCTTTCTTT. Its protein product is CSVARQNLNTEAFF.

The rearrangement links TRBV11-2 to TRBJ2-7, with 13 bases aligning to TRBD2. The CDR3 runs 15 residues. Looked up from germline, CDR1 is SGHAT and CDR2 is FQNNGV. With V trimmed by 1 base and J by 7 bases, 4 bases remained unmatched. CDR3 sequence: CASSLVGLAGEEQYF. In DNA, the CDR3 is TGTGCCAGCAGCTTAGTTGGACTAGCGGGAGAAGAGCAGTACTTC. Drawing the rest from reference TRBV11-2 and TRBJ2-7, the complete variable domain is EAGVAQSPRYKIIEKRQSVAFWCNPISGHATLYWYQQILGQGPKLLIQFQNNGVVDDSQLPKDRFSAERLKGVDSTLKIQPAKLEDSAVYLCASSLVGLAGEEQYFGPGTRLTVT.

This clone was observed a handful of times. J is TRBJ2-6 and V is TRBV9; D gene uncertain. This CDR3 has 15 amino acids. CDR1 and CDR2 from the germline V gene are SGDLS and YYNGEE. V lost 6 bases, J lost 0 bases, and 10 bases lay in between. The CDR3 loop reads CASMGYYSGANVLTF. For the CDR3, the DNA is TGTGCCAGCATGGGTTACTACTCTGGGGCCAACGTCCTGACTTTC.

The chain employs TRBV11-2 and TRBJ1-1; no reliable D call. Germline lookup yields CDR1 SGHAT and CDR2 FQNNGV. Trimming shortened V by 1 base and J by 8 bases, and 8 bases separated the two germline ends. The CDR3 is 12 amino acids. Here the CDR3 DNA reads TGTGCCAGCAGCTTAGTGGGCGGGGAAGCTTTCTTT. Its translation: CASSLVGGEAFF.

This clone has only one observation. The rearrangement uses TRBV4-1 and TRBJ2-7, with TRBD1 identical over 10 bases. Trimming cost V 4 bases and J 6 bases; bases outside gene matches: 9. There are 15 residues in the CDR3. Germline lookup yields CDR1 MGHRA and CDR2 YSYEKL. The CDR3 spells CASSLTGTGAAEQYF. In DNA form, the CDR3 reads TGCGCCAGCAGCCTAACCGGGACAGGGGCGGCCGAGCAGTACTTC.

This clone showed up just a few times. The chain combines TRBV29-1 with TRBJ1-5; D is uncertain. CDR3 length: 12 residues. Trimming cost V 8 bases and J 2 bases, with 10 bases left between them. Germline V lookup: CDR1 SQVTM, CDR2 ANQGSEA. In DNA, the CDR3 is TGCAGCTCCGCAGCGGGCAATCAGCCCCAGCATTTT. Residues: CSSAAGNQPQHF.

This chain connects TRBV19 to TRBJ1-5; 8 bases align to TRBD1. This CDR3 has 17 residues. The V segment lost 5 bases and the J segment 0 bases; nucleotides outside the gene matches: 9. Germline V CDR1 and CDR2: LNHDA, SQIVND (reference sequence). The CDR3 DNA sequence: TGTGCCAGTAGTGTCGACAGGGGACTGTATAGCAATCAGCCCCAGCATTTT. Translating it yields CASSVDRGLYSNQPQHF.

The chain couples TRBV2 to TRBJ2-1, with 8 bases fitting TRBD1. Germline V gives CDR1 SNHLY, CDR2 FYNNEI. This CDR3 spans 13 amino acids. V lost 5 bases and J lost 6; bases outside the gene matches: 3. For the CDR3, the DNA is TGTGCCAGCAGTCAGGACAGGGTCAATGAGCAGTTCTTC. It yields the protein CASSQDRVNEQFF.

The CDR3 bases are TGTGCCAGCAGTTTGGGGGGCTTCTATGGCTACACCTTC. Translated: CASSLGGFYGYTF. The chain uses TRBV6-5 and TRBJ1-2, with TRBD1 as a possible D gene (6 bases). V gave up 4 bases and J gave up 4 bases, with 10 bases separating them. Germline V gives CDR1 MNHEY, CDR2 SVGAGI. There are 13 residues in the CDR3.

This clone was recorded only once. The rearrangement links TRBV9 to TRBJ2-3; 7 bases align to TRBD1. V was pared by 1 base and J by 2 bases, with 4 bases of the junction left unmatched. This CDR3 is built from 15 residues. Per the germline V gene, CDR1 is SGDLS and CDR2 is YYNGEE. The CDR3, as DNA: TGTGCCAGCAGCGTATTCGAGGGGGCCACAGATACGCAGTATTTT. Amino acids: CASSVFEGATDTQYF.

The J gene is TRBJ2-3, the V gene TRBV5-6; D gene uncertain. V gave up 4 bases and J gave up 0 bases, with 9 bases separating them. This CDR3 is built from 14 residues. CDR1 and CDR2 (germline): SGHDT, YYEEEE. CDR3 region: CASSPRVSTDTQYF. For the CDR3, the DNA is TGTGCCAGCAGCCCGAGAGTTAGCACAGATACGCAGTATTTT.

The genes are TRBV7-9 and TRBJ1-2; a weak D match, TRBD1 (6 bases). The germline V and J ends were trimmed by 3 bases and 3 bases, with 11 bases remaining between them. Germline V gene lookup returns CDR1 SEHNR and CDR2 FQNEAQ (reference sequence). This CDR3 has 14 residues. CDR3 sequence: CASSFSRTDYGYTF. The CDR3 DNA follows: TGTGCCAGCAGCTTTTCCAGGACAGACTATGGCTACACCTTC.

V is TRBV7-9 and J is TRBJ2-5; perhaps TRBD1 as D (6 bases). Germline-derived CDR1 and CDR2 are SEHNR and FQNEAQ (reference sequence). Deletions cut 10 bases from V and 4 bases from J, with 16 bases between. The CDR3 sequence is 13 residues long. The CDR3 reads CATSPGAGETQYF. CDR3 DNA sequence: TGTGCCACCAGTCCAGGGGCGGGAGAGACCCAGTACTTC.

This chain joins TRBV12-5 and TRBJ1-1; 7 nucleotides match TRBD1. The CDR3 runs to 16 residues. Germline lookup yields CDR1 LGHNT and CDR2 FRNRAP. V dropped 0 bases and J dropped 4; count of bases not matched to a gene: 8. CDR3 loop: CASGLVWRGRGTEAFF. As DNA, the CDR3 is TGTGCTAGTGGTTTGGTATGGAGGGGGCGAGGCACTGAAGCTTTCTTT.

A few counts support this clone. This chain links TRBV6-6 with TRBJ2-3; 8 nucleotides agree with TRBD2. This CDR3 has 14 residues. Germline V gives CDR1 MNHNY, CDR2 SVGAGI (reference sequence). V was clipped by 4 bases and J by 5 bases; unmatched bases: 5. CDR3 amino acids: CASSSGLALDTQYF. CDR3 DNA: TGTGCCAGCAGTTCTGGACTAGCTCTAGATACGCAGTATTTT.

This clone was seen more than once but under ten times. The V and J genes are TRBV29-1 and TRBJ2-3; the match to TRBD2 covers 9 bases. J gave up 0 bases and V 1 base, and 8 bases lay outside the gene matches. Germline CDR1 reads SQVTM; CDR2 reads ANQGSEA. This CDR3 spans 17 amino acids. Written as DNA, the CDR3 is TGCAGCGTTGAAGGACGGTGGCTAGCGGGAAGCACAGATACGCAGTATTTT. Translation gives CSVEGRWLAGSTDTQYF.

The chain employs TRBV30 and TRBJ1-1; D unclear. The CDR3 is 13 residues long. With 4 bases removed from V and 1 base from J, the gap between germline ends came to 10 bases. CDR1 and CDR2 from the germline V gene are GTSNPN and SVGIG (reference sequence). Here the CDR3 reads CAWKDSWNTEAFF. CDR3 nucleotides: TGTGCCTGGAAAGACTCATGGAACACTGAAGCTTTCTTT.

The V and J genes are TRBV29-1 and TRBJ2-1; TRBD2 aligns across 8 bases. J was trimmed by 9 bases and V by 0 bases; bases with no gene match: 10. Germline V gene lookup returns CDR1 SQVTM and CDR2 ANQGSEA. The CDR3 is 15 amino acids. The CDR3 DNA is TGCAGCGTTGAAGATTCCGGGACTAGGTGGTCTGAGCAGTTCTTC. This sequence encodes CSVEDSGTRWSEQFF.

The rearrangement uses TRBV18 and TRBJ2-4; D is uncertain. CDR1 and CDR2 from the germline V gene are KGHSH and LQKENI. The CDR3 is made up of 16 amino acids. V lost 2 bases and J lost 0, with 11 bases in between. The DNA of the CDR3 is TGTGCCAGCTCACCAGAGGAGAGTCTAGCCAAAAACATTCAGTACTTC. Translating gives CASSPEESLAKNIQYF.

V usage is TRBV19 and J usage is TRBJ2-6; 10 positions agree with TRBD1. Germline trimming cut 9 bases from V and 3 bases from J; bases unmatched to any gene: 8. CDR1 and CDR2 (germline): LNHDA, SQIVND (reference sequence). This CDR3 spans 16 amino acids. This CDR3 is CARPTGGQRGANVLTF. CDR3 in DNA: TGTGCCAGACCGACAGGGGGCCAACGTGGGGCCAACGTCCTGACTTTC.

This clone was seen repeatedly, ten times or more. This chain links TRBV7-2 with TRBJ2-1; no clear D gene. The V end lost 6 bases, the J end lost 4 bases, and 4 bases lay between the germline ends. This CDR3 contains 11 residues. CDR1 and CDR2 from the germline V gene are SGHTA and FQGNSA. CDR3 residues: CASRFYNEQFF. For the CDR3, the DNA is TGTGCCAGCAGATTTTACAATGAGCAGTTCTTC.

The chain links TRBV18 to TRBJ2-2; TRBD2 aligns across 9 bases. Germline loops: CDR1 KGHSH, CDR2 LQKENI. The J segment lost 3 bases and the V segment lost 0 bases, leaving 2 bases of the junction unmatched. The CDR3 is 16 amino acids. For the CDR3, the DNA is TGTGCCAGCTCACCACCCGTAGCGGGAGACACCGGGGAGCTGTTTTTT. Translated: CASSPPVAGDTGELFF.

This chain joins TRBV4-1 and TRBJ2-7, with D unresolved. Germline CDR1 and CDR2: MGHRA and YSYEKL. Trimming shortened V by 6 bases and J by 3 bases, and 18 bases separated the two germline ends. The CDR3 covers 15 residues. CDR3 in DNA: TGCGCCAGCAGTCGAACCACACAAGAAGACTACGAGCAGTACTTC. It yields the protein CASSRTTQEDYEQYF.